This TCR beta chain was sequenced during a study of T cell repertoires in cytomegalovirus infection. Study as a whole: Indicated by public TCR beta signatures were CMV infection and matching HLA type. Study results and limitations: Ex vivo, HLA-C-restricted CMV-specific TCR beta clonotypes prevailed over the rest of the response. Based on cumulative public TCR beta family frequency, carriers of CMV plus the relevant HLA were identified.

This CDR3 spans 15 amino acids. Trimming at V came to 4 bases and at J to 5 bases, leaving 6 bases not matched to a gene. Per the germline V gene, CDR1 is LGHNA and CDR2 is YSLEER. Worth noting for this clonotype: Antigen unknown.

TCRdb reanalysed the reads using MiXCR and keeps one entry per CDR3 protein. The sample shows around 490,000 distinct CDR3 sequences, more than 20% of them seen only once. The TCR was taken from a human donor in good health (CMV status not recorded). Some clones in this sample may be carry-over from other donors' samples. This chain connects TRBV4-3 to TRBJ2-1, with 9 bases aligning to TRBD1. The sample taken for sequencing was PBMCs. In nucleotides, the CDR3 is TGCGCCAGCAGCCTGCAAGGGGACAGGGACAATGAGCAGTTCTTC. As protein: CASSLQGDRDNEQFF.